This is a list of T cell receptor beta chains from one sample in a study of T cells in Graves' hyperthyroidism and ophthalmopathy. TCRdb itself ran the multiplex PCR reads through MiXCR, one entry per CDR3 protein. The sample includes around 350,000 distinct CDR3 sequences, 13% to 15% of them seen just once. Sequences were obtained from blood. These receptors came from a woman in her sixties or seventies with Graves' ophthalmopathy. The CDR3 runs from the conserved cysteine through the conserved F or W. Each record gives: J gene, clone size, CDR3 length, D gene, V gene, CDR3 protein, CDR3 DNA. D genes are given only for firm matches. Clone size is stated in some rows and not others, as once, few, many or a class when expanded.

TRBJ1-5 | . | 14 | . | TRBV10-3 | CAISEDTANQPQHF | TGTGCCATCAGTGAGGATACAGCCAATCAGCCCCAGCATTTT
TRBJ2-3 | many | 15 | . | TRBV20-1 | CSAFSGARQSDTQYF | TGCAGTGCCTTTAGTGGGGCTCGTCAATCAGATACGCAGTATTTT
TRBJ2-3 | many | 15 | . | TRBV4-1 | CASSQVQGALDTQYF | TGCGCCAGCAGCCAAGTCCAGGGAGCCTTGGATACGCAGTATTTT
TRBJ2-7 | many | 17 | . | TRBV11-2 | CASSLTHHLEYAYEQYF | TGTGCCAGCAGCCTCACTCATCACCTTGAGTATGCCTACGAGCAGTACTTC
TRBJ1-5 | . | 13 | . | TRBV18 | CASSGSSNQPQHF | TGTGCCAGCTCAGGTTCTAGCAATCAGCCCCAGCATTTT
TRBJ1-1 | . | 12 | . | TRBV5-1 | CASSQDGTEAFF | TGCGCCAGCAGCCAGGACGGCACTGAAGCTTTCTTT
TRBJ2-1 | many | 14 | . | TRBV5-8 | CASGPLSRYNEQFF | TGTGCCAGCGGACCCCTATCGCGGTACAATGAGCAGTTCTTC
TRBJ2-7 | many | 13 | TRBD2 | TRBV6-1 | CASSEGSGGEQYF | TGTGCCAGCAGCGAGGGGTCGGGAGGGGAGCAGTACTTC
TRBJ1-6 | few | 16 | . | TRBV12-3/TRBV12-4 | CASSPELSSYNSPLHF | TGTGCCAGCAGTCCCGAGCTGAGCTCCTATAATTCACCCCTCCACTTT
TRBJ1-5 | many | 15 | . | TRBV3-1 | CASSQGVIGNQPQHF | TGTGCCAGCAGCCAAGGAGTAATCGGCAATCAGCCCCAGCATTTT
TRBJ2-7 | many | 17 | TRBD2 | TRBV27 | CASSLTGLAGGPYEQYF | TGTGCCAGCAGTTTAACCGGACTAGCGGGAGGACCCTACGAGCAGTACTTC
TRBJ2-7 | many | 16 | TRBD2 | TRBV12-3/TRBV12-4 | CASRQRAGGNSYEQYF | TGTGCCAGCAGGCAGAGAGCGGGAGGAAACTCCTACGAGCAGTACTTC
TRBJ2-3 | many | 15 | TRBD2 | TRBV20-1 | CSARGTSGRTDTQYF | TGCAGTGCAAGGGGGACTAGCGGGAGGACAGATACGCAGTATTTT
TRBJ1-5 | many | 14 | . | TRBV2 | CASSEVRLGSPQHF | TGTGCCAGCAGTGAAGTCCGCCTTGGGAGCCCCCAGCATTTT
TRBJ1-6 | few | 13 | . | TRBV27 | CASSAREASPLHF | TGTGCCAGCAGTGCCAGGGAGGCTTCACCCCTCCACTTT
TRBJ2-1 | . | 16 | TRBD1 | TRBV6-2/TRBV6-3 | CASRPSGTGTYNEQFF | TGTGCCAGCAGACCTTCCGGGACAGGGACATACAATGAGCAGTTCTTC
TRBJ2-7 | . | 18 | TRBD2 | TRBV12-3/TRBV12-4 | CASRPRGLAGGSSYEQYF | TGTGCCAGCAGACCTAGGGGACTAGCGGGAGGGAGCTCCTACGAGCAGTACTTC
TRBJ2-7 | few | 17 | TRBD2 | TRBV24-1 | CATSESPTSGASYEQYF | TGTGCCACCAGTGAGTCACCCACTAGCGGGGCTTCCTACGAGCAGTACTTC
TRBJ2-7 | many | 15 | . | TRBV7-2 | CASSLGRDGIRGQYF | TGTGCCAGCAGCTTAGGCCGGGACGGCATCCGCGGGCAGTACTTC
TRBJ1-1 | many | 15 | . | TRBV5-1 | CASSSIGGVNTEAFF | TGCGCCAGCAGCTCAATTGGGGGAGTGAACACTGAAGCTTTCTTT
TRBJ2-3 | many | 14 | . | TRBV24-1 | CATSDTTIPDTQYF | TGTGCCACCAGTGATACAACTATTCCAGATACGCAGTATTTT
TRBJ2-1 | few | 17 | TRBD2 | TRBV20-1 | CSATRTSGSSSYNEQFF | TGCAGTGCGACTAGGACTAGCGGGAGTTCATCCTACAATGAGCAGTTCTTC
TRBJ2-5 | few | 15 | . | TRBV20-1 | CSARGQWRGRETQYF | TGCAGTGCTAGAGGTCAATGGAGGGGTAGAGAGACCCAGTACTTC
TRBJ2-7 | . | 18 | TRBD2 | TRBV20-1 | CSASNYGSGRAAGYEQYF | TGCAGTGCTAGTAATTATGGTAGCGGGAGGGCCGCTGGGTACGAGCAGTACTTC
TRBJ1-4 | many | 15 | TRBD1 | TRBV18 | CASSQPGQTNEKLFF | TGTGCCAGCTCACAGCCGGGACAGACTAATGAAAAACTGTTTTTT
TRBJ2-2 | . | 14 | TRBD1 | TRBV24-1 | CATTGQGAGGELFF | TGTGCCACCACTGGACAGGGGGCTGGGGGGGAGCTGTTTTTT
TRBJ2-2 | many | 14 | TRBD1 | TRBV2 | CASSGDRGTGELFF | TGTGCCAGCAGTGGGGACAGGGGGACCGGGGAGCTGTTTTTT
TRBJ1-5 | many | 14 | . | TRBV30 | CAWSKGPGTQPQHF | TGTGCCTGGAGCAAAGGTCCGGGGACTCAGCCCCAGCATTTT
TRBJ2-1 | few | 15 | . | TRBV6-1 | CASRPDSGSYNEQFF | TGTGCCAGCAGGCCGGACAGCGGCTCCTACAATGAGCAGTTCTTC
TRBJ2-7 | few | 13 | TRBD1 | TRBV29-1 | CSAGARGLDEQYF | TGCAGCGCGGGGGCCAGGGGGCTGGACGAGCAGTACTTC
TRBJ2-2 | many | 13 | . | TRBV28 | CASSLGFTGELFF | TGTGCCAGCAGTTTGGGCTTCACCGGGGAGCTGTTTTTT
TRBJ2-7 | many | 18 | TRBD2 | TRBV3-1 | CASSQKVVVAGGSYEQYF | TGTGCCAGCAGCCAAAAGGTCGTCGTAGCGGGAGGCTCCTACGAGCAGTACTTC
TRBJ1-2 | many | 11 | . | TRBV30 | CAWSTGGGYTF | TGTGCCTGGAGTACCGGGGGAGGCTACACCTTC
TRBJ2-7 | few | 15 | TRBD2 | TRBV7-9 | CASSLTAGGAYEQYF | TGTGCCAGCAGCTTAACAGCGGGAGGTGCCTACGAGCAGTACTTC
TRBJ1-4 | . | 14 | TRBD1 | TRBV5-6 | CASSWDRGSEKLFF | TGTGCCAGCAGCTGGGACAGGGGGTCTGAAAAACTGTTTTTT
TRBJ2-6 | many | 15 | . | TRBV6-5 | CASSYQSTGANVLTF | TGTGCCAGCAGTTACCAGTCCACTGGGGCCAACGTCCTGACTTTC
TRBJ2-5 | . | 16 | TRBD1 | TRBV4-1 | CASSRIPGGPRETQYF | TGCGCCAGCAGCCGAATCCCAGGGGGTCCCCGGGAGACCCAGTACTTC
TRBJ2-3 | many | 16 | TRBD2 | TRBV5-1 | CASSPERGLASDTQYF | TGCGCCAGCAGCCCCGAACGGGGACTAGCGTCAGATACGCAGTATTTT
TRBJ2-3 | many | 15 | . | TRBV20-1 | CSARGAGLLSDTQYF | TGCAGTGCTAGAGGGGCGGGGCTTTTAAGTGATACGCAGTATTTT
TRBJ2-1 | few | 14 | TRBD2 | TRBV6-1 | CASSEATSGRAPFF | TGTGCCAGCAGTGAAGCGACTAGCGGGAGGGCCCCGTTCTTC
TRBJ2-7 | . | 15 | . | TRBV20-1 | CGAGGRGEVVHEQYF | TGCGGTGCCGGGGGGAGGGGGGAGGTAGTCCACGAGCAGTACTTC
TRBJ2-2 | few | 15 | . | TRBV28 | CASSPWHSNTGELFF | TGTGCCAGCAGTCCCTGGCATTCGAACACCGGGGAGCTGTTTTTT
TRBJ2-1 | many | 14 | . | TRBV11-2 | CASSARGEYNEQFF | TGTGCCAGCAGCGCCAGGGGAGAGTACAATGAGCAGTTCTTC
TRBJ2-1 | . | 19 | TRBD2 | TRBV20-1 | CSVPPSGPSGTPTYNEQFF | TGCAGTGTTCCCCCATCTGGGCCTAGCGGGACGCCGACGTACAATGAGCAGTTCTTC
TRBJ2-1 | many | 14 | . | TRBV6-1 | CASRTASGYNEQFF | TGTGCCAGCAGGACGGCCAGCGGGTACAATGAGCAGTTCTTC
TRBJ2-3 | many | 14 | . | TRBV5-1 | CASSYSGDGDTQYF | TGCGCCAGCAGCTACTCCGGAGACGGTGATACGCAGTATTTT
TRBJ2-7 | many | 16 | TRBD2 | TRBV29-1 | CSVEAGPGLAAYEQYF | TGCAGCGTTGAGGCCGGGCCGGGACTAGCGGCCTACGAGCAGTACTTC
TRBJ2-4 | . | 20 | TRBD2 | TRBV6-2/TRBV6-3 | CASSYPKTSGSPGGKNIQYF | TGTGCCAGCAGTTACCCCAAAACTAGCGGGAGCCCGGGAGGCAAAAACATTCAGTACTTC
TRBJ2-5 | many | 13 | TRBD1 | TRBV20-1 | CSATDRDQETQYF | TGCAGTGCTACTGACAGGGACCAAGAGACCCAGTACTTC
TRBJ2-1 | few | 16 | . | TRBV9 | CASSVVATGGYNEQFF | TGTGCCAGCAGCGTAGTGGCTACCGGAGGCTACAATGAGCAGTTCTTC
TRBJ1-1 | . | 12 | . | TRBV20-1 | CSAGTLDTEAFF | TGCAGTGCAGGGACACTGGACACTGAAGCTTTCTTT
TRBJ2-1 | few | 17 | . | TRBV3-1 | CASSSPGAAHPYNEQFF | TGTGCCAGCAGCTCTCCCGGGGCTGCGCACCCCTACAATGAGCAGTTCTTC
TRBJ2-1 | many | 14 | . | TRBV27 | CASTVDRSRNEQFF | TGTGCCAGCACGGTGGACCGAAGTCGCAATGAGCAGTTCTTC
TRBJ2-3 | once | 13 | . | TRBV2 | CASSVSGDDTQYF | TGTGCCAGCAGTGTATCGGGGGATGATACGCAGTATTTT
TRBJ2-7 | . | 13 | . | TRBV5-1 | CASASTVSYEQYF | TGCGCCAGCGCGTCCACTGTCTCCTACGAGCAGTACTTC